This T cell receptor beta chain was retrieved from a study of blood T cells in healthy people across ages. This clonotype showed up many times. Its antigen is unidentified. Notes on the study in general: When set beside aged donors, long-lived donors presented more naive CD4+ cells and higher diversity.

Together with a sample-barcoded 5' primer, a J-beta primer mix was included in a second PCR lasting 7 to 11 cycles. Unique molecular identifiers of 12 random nucleotides labeled each cDNA. TCRdb passed the 5' RACE reads through MiXCR, listing each CDR3 protein once. This sample has hundreds of thousands of distinct CDR3 sequences, with around 48% found just once. CDR1 and CDR2 from the germline V gene are SQVTM and ANQGSEA. J was trimmed by 5 bases and V by 4 bases; bases with no gene match: 11. This CDR3 has 16 amino acids. Sequenced input: blood. The receptor was derived from a woman in her sixties or seventies in good health. The rearrangement joins TRBV29-1 to TRBJ2-1, with 10 bases aligning to TRBD2. CDR3 protein: CSVVWLAGDLDNEQFF. In DNA, the CDR3 is TGCAGCGTTGTATGGCTAGCGGGAGATCTGGACAATGAGCAGTTCTTC.